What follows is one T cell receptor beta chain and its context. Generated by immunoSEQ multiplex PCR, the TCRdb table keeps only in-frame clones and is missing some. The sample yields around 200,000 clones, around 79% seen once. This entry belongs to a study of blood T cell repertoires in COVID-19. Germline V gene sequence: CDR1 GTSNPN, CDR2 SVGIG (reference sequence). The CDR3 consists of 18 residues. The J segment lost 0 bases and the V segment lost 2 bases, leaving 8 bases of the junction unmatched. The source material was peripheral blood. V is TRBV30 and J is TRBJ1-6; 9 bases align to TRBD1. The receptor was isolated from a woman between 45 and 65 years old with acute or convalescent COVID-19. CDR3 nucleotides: TGTGCCTGGAGTACGGGACAGGGCATTTACTCCTATAATTCACCCCTCCACTTT. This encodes CAWSTGQGIYSYNSPLHF.